The present T cell receptor (beta chain) was sequenced within a study of blood T cells in healthy people across ages. CDR1 is SNHLY and CDR2 is FYNNEI in the germline V gene. There are 15 residues in the CDR3. The V gene lost 2 bases and the J gene lost 3 bases, with 12 bases spanning the gap. A second PCR of 7 to 11 cycles used a sample-barcoded 5' primer and a J-beta primer mix. With 12 random nucleotides, a template-switch adaptor tagged each individual cDNA molecule. Each CDR3 protein is one row after TCRdb ran MiXCR on the 5' RACE reads. The sample consists of around 940,000 distinct CDR3 sequences, 45% to 60% of them appearing once.

Sequenced input: blood. The source of this sequence is an older woman in good health. J is TRBJ2-3 and V is TRBV2; D possibly corresponds to TRBD1 (6 bases). CDR3 in DNA: TGTGCCAGCAGTGAATCCCGAGGGGGAACAGATACGCAGTATTTT. Amino acid sequence: CASSESRGGTDTQYF.